This T cell receptor beta chain is from a study of cytomegalovirus exposure and HLA in healthy donors. Points on this clone: Its cognate antigen is unknown.

The CDR3 has 20 residues. Trimming removed 6 bases from V and 4 bases from J; junction bases left unmatched: 18. Per the germline V gene, CDR1 is MDHEN and CDR2 is SYDVKM. Researchers ran the PCR with 60 Vbeta and 13 Jbeta primers. The assay was immunoSEQ multiplex PCR, and TCRdb's table has in-frame clones only and misses some. Here the sample spans approximately 150,000 clones, around 80% being singletons. Whole-study findings and limits: It was shown in a later analysis that HLA-associated TCR beta chains were more clonally expanded than other, equally common chains.

V usage is TRBV28 and J usage is TRBJ2-1, with 13 bases that match TRBD2. This TCR derives from a woman aged 40 to 50 in good health and CMV-seropositive. Material: PBMCs. The chain's CDR3 is CASSRTEGQRLAGGYNEQFF. The DNA for the CDR3 is TGTGCCAGCAGCCGAACCGAGGGTCAACGACTAGCGGGAGGTTACAATGAGCAGTTCTTC.